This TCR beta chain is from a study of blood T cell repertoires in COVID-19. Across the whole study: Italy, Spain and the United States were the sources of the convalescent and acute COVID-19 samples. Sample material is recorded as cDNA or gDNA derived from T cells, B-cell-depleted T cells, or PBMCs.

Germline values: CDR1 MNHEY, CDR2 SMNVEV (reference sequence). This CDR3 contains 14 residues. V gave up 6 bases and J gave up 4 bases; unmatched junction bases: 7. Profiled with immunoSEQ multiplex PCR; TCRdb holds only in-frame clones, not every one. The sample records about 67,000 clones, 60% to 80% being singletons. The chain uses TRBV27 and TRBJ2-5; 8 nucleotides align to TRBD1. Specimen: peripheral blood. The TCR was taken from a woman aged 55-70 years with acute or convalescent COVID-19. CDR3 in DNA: TGTGCCAGCAGGTCAGGGGGCGAGTTAGAGACCCAGTACTTC. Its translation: CASRSGGELETQYF.